This TCR beta chain comes out of a study of blood T cell repertoires in COVID-19. Repertoires were generated with immunoSEQ multiplex PCR, while TCRdb's copy carries only in-frame clones and drops some. In the table there are 300,000 to 350,000 clones, about 87% of which are singletons. Sequencing input: PBMCs or T cells enriched from blood (not recorded which). The origin of this receptor is a man aged 25-40 years who had recovered from COVID-19.

The CDR3 DNA reads TGTGCCAGCAGCGTGACAGGGAGACTCAATGAGCAGTTCTTC. Encoded protein: CASSVTGRLNEQFF. The rearrangement links TRBV9 to TRBJ2-1, with 7 nucleotides matching TRBD1. The CDR3 runs 14 residues. Germline V gene lookup returns CDR1 SGDLS and CDR2 YYNGEE. J lost 6 bases, V lost 2 bases, and 5 bases had no gene match.